The rows below give T cell receptor beta chains drawn from one sample of a study of beta chain features in type 1 diabetes. Repertoires were generated with immunoSEQ multiplex PCR, while TCRdb's copy carries only in-frame clones and drops some. The table includes almost 350,000 clones, roughly 8% detected once. Sequencing input: central memory CD4+ T cells from blood. All receptors come from a woman under 30 in good health. Both conserved end residues are part of each CDR3. A D gene is named only where the DNA matches it firmly. The listing skips clone size in some rows; elsewhere it reads once, few, many or a size class.

j_gene	v_gene	abundance	d_gene	CDR3aa	CDR3nt
TRBJ2-5	TRBV7-8	-	-	CASSLLEQETQYF	TGTGCCAGCAGCCTCCTAGAACAAGAGACCCAGTACTTC
TRBJ2-1	TRBV29-1	few	-	CSVDDWNEQFF	TGCAGCGTTGACGACTGGAATGAGCAGTTCTTC
TRBJ2-5	TRBV27	many	-	CASSRRPGETQYF	TGTGCCAGCAGCCGCCGGCCCGGGGAGACCCAGTACTTC
TRBJ2-3	TRBV11-2	-	TRBD2	CASRPMDAGVFADTQYF	TGTGCCAGCAGACCTATGGATGCGGGAGTGTTTGCAGATACGCAGTATTTT
TRBJ2-7	TRBV5-1	-	-	CASSLEWGRTYGQYF	TGCGCCAGCAGCTTGGAATGGGGACGGACCTACGGGCAGTACTTC
TRBJ2-5	TRBV7-9	-	TRBD2	CASSETSGRETQYF	TGTGCCAGCAGCGAGACTAGCGGGCGGGAGACCCAGTACTTC
TRBJ1-4	TRBV28	few	-	CASSFNLRTSTNEKLFF	TGTGCCAGCAGTTTTAACCTTCGGACTTCCACTAATGAAAAACTGTTTTTT
TRBJ1-2	TRBV18	-	-	CASSLPRDGLYGYTF	TGTGCCAGCTCACTCCCCCGAGACGGATTATATGGCTACACCTTC
TRBJ1-1	TRBV5-1	-	-	CASSRAGAWSTEAFF	TGCGCCAGCAGCCGGGCCGGGGCGTGGAGCACTGAAGCTTTCTTT
TRBJ2-3	TRBV29-1	-	-	CSVEGPYTDTQYF	TGCAGCGTTGAAGGTCCTTACACAGATACGCAGTATTTT
TRBJ1-5	TRBV11-3	few	-	CASSLGAPWDQPQHF	TGTGCCAGCAGCTTGGGGGCCCCTTGGGATCAGCCCCAGCATTTT
TRBJ2-7	TRBV9	few	-	CASSLEPAGTYEQYF	TGTGCCAGCAGCTTAGAACCAGCGGGTACCTACGAGCAGTACTTC
TRBJ1-5	TRBV7-9	-	-	CASSLEDSNQPQHF	TGTGCCAGCAGCTTAGAGGATTCCAATCAGCCCCAGCATTTT
TRBJ2-1	TRBV5-1	-	-	CASSLEGGGHNEQFF	TGCGCCAGCAGCTTGGAGGGAGGGGGACACAATGAGCAGTTCTTC
TRBJ2-5	TRBV28	-	TRBD1	CASSQGQGARETQYF	TGTGCCAGCAGCCAGGGACAGGGGGCGCGTGAGACCCAGTACTTC
TRBJ2-2	TRBV6-5	few	-	CASSYLAGLAGELFF	TGTGCCAGCAGTTACCTAGCAGGGCTCGCCGGGGAGCTGTTTTTT
TRBJ2-6	TRBV7-2	-	-	CASSLDTRSGANVLTF	TGTGCCAGCAGCTTAGACACCCGCTCTGGGGCCAACGTCCTGACTTTC
TRBJ2-7	TRBV9	many	-	CASSVRPGTHEQYF	TGTGCCAGCAGCGTGCGTCCGGGGACACACGAGCAGTACTTC
TRBJ2-1	TRBV10-1	-	-	CASNGARRDFYNEQFF	TGCGCCAGCAATGGAGCCAGAAGGGACTTCTACAATGAGCAGTTCTTC
TRBJ1-2	TRBV5-6	-	TRBD1	CASSPSGQGRIGYTF	TGTGCCAGCAGCCCTTCGGGACAGGGTAGAATTGGCTACACCTTC
TRBJ2-5	TRBV25-1	few	TRBD1	CASSAQGVRETQYF	TGTGCCAGCAGTGCACAGGGGGTTCGGGAGACCCAGTACTTC
TRBJ2-1	TRBV7-2	-	TRBD1	CASSSGQGPYNEQFF	TGTGCCAGCAGCTCGGGACAGGGTCCCTACAATGAGCAGTTCTTC
TRBJ2-3	TRBV5-4	few	-	CASSPGGADTQYF	TGTGCCAGCAGCCCTGGAGGGGCAGATACGCAGTATTTT
TRBJ2-4	TRBV19	-	-	CASSTGGAIQYF	TGTGCCAGTAGTACAGGGGGGGCCATTCAGTACTTC
TRBJ2-1	TRBV7-2	few	TRBD2	CASSSPSGTNNEQFF	TGTGCCAGCAGCTCCCCCTCAGGGACTAACAATGAGCAGTTCTTC
TRBJ2-3	TRBV7-2	-	TRBD2	CASTQTSGTDTQYF	TGTGCCAGCACCCAAACTAGCGGCACAGATACGCAGTATTTT
TRBJ2-7	TRBV11-1	many	-	CASSRRGYEQYF	TGTGCCAGCAGCCGGCGAGGTTACGAGCAGTACTTC
TRBJ2-7	TRBV6-1	few	TRBD2	CATGRGTSGMYEQYF	TGTGCGACGGGGCGGGGGACTAGCGGGATGTACGAGCAGTACTTC
TRBJ2-3	TRBV11-1	-	-	CASSSGHPPDTQYF	TGTGCCAGCAGCTCCGGACATCCACCAGATACGCAGTATTTT
TRBJ1-1	TRBV10-3	-	-	CAISSTGTEAFF	TGTGCCATCAGCTCCACCGGGACCGAAGCTTTCTTT
TRBJ2-1	TRBV27	-	-	CASSPQVSPYNEQFF	TGTGCCAGCTCCCCACAGGTTTCCCCCTACAATGAGCAGTTCTTC
TRBJ1-1	TRBV25-1	many	TRBD1	CASVRQGGTEAFF	TGTGCCAGCGTAAGACAGGGAGGGACTGAAGCTTTCTTT
TRBJ1-1	TRBV2	few	-	CASQIGVAFF	TGTGCCAGCCAGATTGGGGTAGCTTTCTTT
TRBJ2-6	TRBV4-2	few	-	CASSHGGAGSGANVLTF	TGTGCCAGCAGCCATGGAGGGGCCGGCTCTGGGGCCAACGTCCTGACTTTC
TRBJ2-2	TRBV5-6	many	-	CASSLDATGELFF	TGTGCCAGCAGCTTGGATGCCACCGGGGAGCTGTTTTTT
TRBJ2-7	TRBV5-1	-	-	CASSLIQGKVEQYF	TGCGCCAGCAGCTTGATACAGGGTAAGGTTGAGCAGTACTTC
TRBJ2-6	TRBV7-2	once	-	CASSFKGANVLTF	TGTGCCAGCAGCTTTAAAGGGGCCAACGTCCTGACTTTC
TRBJ1-2	TRBV19	-	-	CASSPVGARGYTF	TGTGCCAGTAGTCCGGTAGGCGCAAGGGGCTACACCTTC
TRBJ1-2	TRBV6-5	few	-	CASSYANRDGYTF	TGTGCCAGCAGTTATGCCAACAGGGACGGCTACACCTTC